The 3 T cell receptor beta chains in this list originate from one sample, sequenced in a study of T-cell memory formation after mild COVID-19. TCRdb used MiXCR to reprocess the 5' RACE reads, holding one entry per CDR3 protein. Among approximately 300,000 distinct CDR3 sequences, less than 20% were seen once, and the ten largest hold 20% to 25%. Sequencing input: PBMCs or a T cell subset sorted from them (not recorded which). These receptors were obtained from a man aged 18 to 29 who had mild COVID-19 (a few samples of this study predate the infection). Cell type and time point are not known.

The chain joins TRBV27 to TRBJ2-7; 10 bases match TRBD2. This CDR3 is 16 amino acids long. With 5 bases clipped from V and 8 bases from J, the junction kept 15 bases outside the gene matches. Looked up from germline, CDR1 is MNHEY and CDR2 is SMNVEV (reference sequence). For the CDR3, the DNA is TGTGCCAGCAGTCCAGGACTAGCGGAGAGATCTACGAAGCAGTACGTC. This sequence encodes CASSPGLAERSTKQYV.

The genes are TRBV30 and TRBJ1-6; 9 positions match TRBD1. Unmatched junction bases numbered 5, after V lost 3 bases and J lost 8 bases. The CDR3 runs to 14 residues. Looked up from germline, CDR1 is GTSNPN and CDR2 is SVGIG (reference sequence). The CDR3 nucleotides are TGTGCCTGGAGCCCCCGGGACAGGGATTCACCCCTCCACTTT. It translates to CAWSPRDRDSPLHF.

The chain links TRBV3-1 to TRBJ2-6; D gene uncertain. CDR1 and CDR2 (germline): LGHDT, YNNKEL (reference sequence). The CDR3 has 15 residues. The germline V and J ends were trimmed by 1 base and 0 bases, with 4 bases remaining between them. CDR3 in amino acids: CASSQGTSGANVLTF. CDR3 bases: TGTGCCAGCAGCCAAGGAACCTCTGGGGCCAACGTCCTGACTTTC.